The TCR beta chain under discussion was sequenced for a study of cytomegalovirus exposure and HLA in healthy donors. Broader study findings: Another analysis was done later, and it associated 15,000 to 20,000 TCR beta sequences with HLA alleles at 0.05 false discovery rate. Overall, approximately 150 TCR beta chains were annotated as cytomegalovirus-associated. A later analysis linked a missense DCLRE1C variant to TCR beta V- and J-gene trimming. Donor immune exposure was known only as CMV serostatus.

The CDR3 is made up of 16 amino acids. The V gene end was trimmed by 4 bases and the J gene end by 0 bases; junction bases not matched to a gene: 7. Germline CDR1 SGDLS, CDR2 YYNGEE. The PCR had 60 Vbeta and 13 Jbeta primers. Sequencing used immunoSEQ multiplex PCR; TCRdb keeps in-frame clones, though not all of them. This listing includes about 130,000 clones. Note on this clone: What it binds is unknown.

This clonotype originated in a woman between 40 and 55 years old in good health and CMV-seropositive. Sequencing used PBMCs. The V gene is TRBV9, the J gene TRBJ2-3; 8 bases line up with TRBD2. Here the CDR3 reads CASSPPGGQSTDTQYF. The CDR3 DNA follows: TGTGCCAGCAGCCCCCCGGGAGGGCAAAGCACAGATACGCAGTATTTT.